This T cell receptor (beta chain) was documented in a study of shared clonotypes between healthy human individuals. Study results and caveats: Memory subsets had estimated richness that was generally smaller than that of naive subsets. Shared across four donors were around 5% of the naive CD4 clonotypes.

In the authors' workflow: Junction-only immunoSEQ sequences carried no quality scores, so filtering differed. TCRdb keeps only in-frame clones here, not all; method: immunoSEQ multiplex PCR. That table gives V, J and clone size, and the DNA gave D and trimming. The table has roughly 2,500,000 clones, 93% seen once. On this clone: Its matching antigen is unknown.

Germline V gene sequence: CDR1 SQVTM, CDR2 ANQGSEA. The CDR3 loop spans 14 amino acids. The germline V and J ends were trimmed by 5 bases and 0 bases, with 12 bases remaining between them. Sample: naive CD4+ T cells from PBMCs. Subset described: CD45RA+ positively selected. The receptor comes from a young man in good health. Some clones in this sample may be carry-over from other donors' samples. The chain couples TRBV29-1 to TRBJ2-3; D gene ambiguous. CDR3 in DNA: TGCAGCGTTACCGGCCGAGGTAGCACAGATACGCAGTATTTT. Protein product: CSVTGRGSTDTQYF.